The next 3 T cell receptor beta chains were all read from a single sample in a study of T cell responses to AZD1222 COVID-19 vaccine. Repertoires were generated with immunoSEQ multiplex PCR, while TCRdb's copy carries only in-frame clones and drops some. The sample lists 150,000 to 200,000 clones; roughly 87% were seen once. The sequencing used peripheral blood, collected on day 0 of AZD1222 vaccination. All receptors come from an adult in good health.

The chain uses TRBV7-9 and TRBJ2-7; 11 bases agree with TRBD1. The germline CDR1 and CDR2 sequences are SEHNR and FQNEAQ (reference sequence). The length of the CDR3 is 14 residues. J gave up 1 base and V 6 bases, and 2 bases lay outside the gene matches. The chain's CDR3 is CASRGTGGSYEQYF. CDR3 in DNA: TGTGCCAGCAGGGGGACAGGGGGATCCTACGAGCAGTACTTC.

V and J are TRBV6-1 and TRBJ2-7, with 9 bases aligning to TRBD1. The CDR3 runs to 15 residues. The germline V gene encodes CDR1 MNHNS and CDR2 SASEGT. The V and J ends lost 3 bases and 5 bases, in that order; junction bases with no gene match: 8. CDR3 amino acids: CASSEGRTGGNEQYF. Written as DNA, the CDR3 is TGTGCCAGCAGTGAGGGCCGAACAGGGGGCAACGAGCAGTACTTC.

The chain links TRBV19 to TRBJ1-2; D gene unclear. Trimming stripped 6 bases from V and 3 bases from J, with 14 bases between. Germline V lookup: CDR1 LNHDA, CDR2 SQIVND (reference sequence). The CDR3 totals 14 residues. CDR3 region: CASSVQVWDYGYTF. CDR3 sequence (DNA): TGTGCCAGTAGCGTGCAGGTCTGGGACTATGGCTACACCTTC.